This T cell receptor beta chain comes out of a study of cytomegalovirus exposure and HLA in healthy donors (dated by TCRdb to the late 2010s). Looking at the study overall: An earlier analysis of fewer than 750 of the donors reported 250 to 300 Gb of sequence data and 117 million unique TCR beta sequences obtained from some 200 million T cells. To decide whether each TCR beta V gene segment behaved as functional or pseudogenic, an earlier analysis of some 540 of the donors relied on high-throughput TCR beta sequencing. All discovery cohort repertoires had been generated using a single sequencing platform. Class I and class II HLA loci were covered by the typing at four-digit resolution. In addition to the first cohort of hundreds of subjects, a separate validation cohort of 130 or so different subjects was used. On average, over 200,000 unique TCR beta nucleotide sequences were sequenced per donor among more than 350 genotyped donors of the cohort, with about 17% of those sequences being non-productive. The study aimed to test whether signatures of past pathogen exposure could be identified by cataloging public T cell receptors. Typing coverage differed by locus: A, B, C, DRB1 and DQB1 were typed in roughly 620-630 donors, DQA1 in about 560, DPA1 in some 610, and DPB1 in roughly 470. A later analysis re-examined previously published TCR beta repertoires from about 700 donors and added high-resolution HLA genotyping to investigate patterns of TCR occurrence. The study combined high-throughput TCR immunosequencing, statistical association of individual TCRs with disease status, and machine learning to predict cytomegalovirus infection status. Rather than using new phenotypic data, the later analysis identified candidate immune exposures from TCR beta sequences and from how often those sequences occurred across donors. Genome-wide SNP genotypes for about 55% of the roughly 670 donors were used in a later genetic analysis, which treated that subset as a discovery cohort. Donor age, sex, ethnicity and CMV serostatus were collected together with the repertoire data. Roughly 290 gigabases of sequencing data and around 85 million unique TCR sequences made up an early release that covered approximately 700 HLA-typed donors. Of the approximately 400 genotyped donors, approximately 83% fell in the genetic ancestry cluster associated with self-reported Caucasian donors. The T cell repertoires of under 750 subjects were profiled by immunosequencing and related to cytomegalovirus serostatus. Because of strong linkage in the cohort, a few DR-DQ haplotypes were treated as single units for association and clustering. What the authors observed across the whole study: An earlier analysis of approximately 530 of the donors showed that most TCR beta V segments appeared in productive rearrangements either about 87% or about 30% of the time, which broadly matched IMGT annotations. The authors suggested that the approach could potentially be generalized to other disease states and immunological phenotypes. In a later analysis, 16,951 TCR beta sequences were associated with specific HLA alleles at a false discovery rate of 0.05. Compared with equally common non-associated chains, HLA-associated TCR beta chains in a later analysis were more clonally expanded and had lower generation probabilities. Strong co-occurrence of HLA alleles, especially DR and DQ, made assigning TCR associations to individual alleles difficult. In a later genetic analysis, a missense DCLRE1C variant was associated with V-gene and J-gene trimming of TCR beta chains, and the association was replicated in an independent cohort. Compared with the 666-donor mean, donors in an Asian-associated ancestry cluster had fewer N-insertions in productive TCRs, according to a later genetic analysis. In this cohort, only TCR beta chains were sequenced, and detectable features were limited by the absence of alpha or paired-chain data. Linkage disequilibrium might explain the correlated functional status among segregating V segments, but an unknown experimental factor could not be excluded. The presence/absence analyses assumed that sequencing depth was roughly uniform across donors, and that assumption may not be true. Across donors, most TCR sequences were observed very rarely, whereas some public TCRs were present in many individuals. The earlier analysis of a few hundred of the donors excluded around 17 rarely observed V segments, including chromosome 9 orphons, because counts were too low. A cluster of highly shared sequence variants was judged likely to be a technical artifact of the sequencing pipeline. HLA typing was unavailable for some donors at each locus, so association tests used only the typed subset. The classifier was reported to diagnose cytomegalovirus status with high specificity and sensitivity in both the original cohort and the validation cohort. The study gave a list of 150 to 200 TCR beta chains associated with cytomegalovirus. In vitro tests confirmed that a few of the cytomegalovirus-associated TCR beta chains recognize cytomegalovirus antigens. Some IMGT-functional V segments, including TRBV6-2 and TRBV6-3, could not be told apart with the 87-base-pair reads, so those segments were excluded. A further reported finding was that TCR beta sequences accurately predicted the HLA-A and HLA-B alleles for most subjects in the first cohort. According to a later analysis, most CMV-associated TCR beta chains appeared to be HLA-restricted, and the HLA associations seemed to be driven largely by CMV exposure. A later analysis found that TCR association rates varied across HLA loci, with DRB1 alleles showing the most associated TCRs and HLA-C alleles the fewest. A later analysis reported that several top co-occurrence clusters appeared linked to parvovirus B19, influenza, CMV and Epstein-Barr virus. Immune exposure information for the cohort was limited to CMV serostatus.

The library was produced with the immunoSEQ multiplex PCR assay. A mixture of 60 forward primers for TCR Vbeta segments and 13 reverse primers for TCR Jbeta segments was used in the multiplex PCR. Amplification of the CDR3 region of rearranged TCR beta genes was performed with a multiplex PCR assay on genomic DNA. The amplified TCR beta libraries were sequenced on the Illumina HiSeq System as 87-base-pair reads. Regarding the original processing steps: In a later analysis, tens of millions of unique TCR beta chains were counted across the 650 to 750 repertoires, and approximately 11 million of these chains were shared by at least two donors. Raw reads were error-corrected and collapsed into unique sequences with a nearest-neighbor algorithm that merged closely related sequences to remove PCR and sequencing errors. To assign V, D and J gene segments, CDR3 sequences were aligned to IMGT reference sequences. For a sequence to be retained, a match of at least six nucleotides was required to both a V gene segment and a J gene segment. A rearrangement counted as productive if the CDR3 had no stop codons and remained in frame with V and J, and every other rearrangement counted as non-productive. CDR3 was defined by IMGT convention, running from the second conserved V-encoded cysteine to the conserved J-encoded phenylalanine. Sequences without an unambiguous match to a single V gene segment were excluded from the earlier analysis of several hundred of the donors. An earlier analysis of 550 to 650 of the donors classified V segments as functional when productive rearrangements were above 56.7% and as segregating when the standard deviation between donors was above 5%. A statistical classification framework was built to diagnose cytomegalovirus status from the catalog of TCR beta chain sequences. In a later analysis, V and J genes were assigned by comparing TCR nucleotide sequences against IMGT/GENE-DB human TR gene sequences. Using the TCRdist pipeline, a later analysis assigned CDR3 sequences along with most-parsimonious VDJ recombination scenarios. In a later analysis, each TCR beta chain was defined by its CDR3 amino acid sequence together with its V-gene family, and reads lacking a unique V-gene family were excluded. As a way to deal with suspected cross-contamination and a sequencing artifact, a later analysis dropped approximately 570 nucleotide sequences that were highly shared and had low generation probability. A later analysis calculated a clonal expansion index for each public chain from normalized within-repertoire ranks of inferred template counts. Generation probabilities in a later analysis came from a VDJ recombination model fitted to out-of-frame rearrangements, and those results were checked against IGoR. A later analysis scored TCR-TCR, TCR-HLA and TCR-CMV co-occurrence with hypergeometric tests, applying a repertoire-size bias correction to TCR pairs. A later analysis estimated false discovery rates by permuting HLA or CMV assignments 20 times. A later analysis grouped co-occurring TCRs with DBSCAN, adding TCRdist sequence similarity when clustering within HLA-allele-positive subsets. Repertoires with fewer than 30,000 or more than 120,000 public chains were left out of co-occurrence clustering, as were four to six repertoires with anomalous nucleotide sharing. TCRdb's version of the immuneACCESS table is confined to in-frame rearrangements and falls short of the full clone set. An unresolved V gene accounts for under half of the shortfall where checked; the remainder is of unknown origin. The DNA was the basis for D and trimming; V, J and clone size are from that table. For this sample there are around 65,000 clones; 70% to 80% appear just once. Of the sample, 51% is held by the ten largest clones.

The germline V end is reduced by 4 bases and the J end by 3 bases; junction bases left unmatched: 1. Spanning cysteine to phenylalanine, the CDR3 consists of 15 amino acids. Only CDR3 DNA remains: 45 bases, in frame from the first base. CDR1 and CDR2 are drawn from the germline V gene (reference sequence): MNHNY, SVGAGI. A word on this clone: There is no known antigen for this receptor. Qualities for individual bases were not recorded, and no much larger clone is one base off.

The cohort was made up of 666 healthy bone marrow donors. At the time of sampling, every cohort member was nominally healthy, though immune exposures that went unrecorded were likely present. The donor was CMV seropositive and was included in the group of approximately 300 seropositive cohort members. A peripheral blood sample was collected from each donor, and TCR beta sequencing was performed on peripheral blood mononuclear cells. The Qiagen DNeasy Blood Extraction Kit was used to extract genomic DNA from the blood cell samples. Input material: PBMCs. The chain joins TRBV6-6 to TRBJ1-5; TRBD1 lines up with 12 middle nucleotides. This TCR derives from a man in his fifties or sixties in good health and CMV-seropositive. The CDR3: CASSLGQGANQPQHF. In nucleotide form, the sequence is TGTGCCAGCAGTTTGGGACAGGGGGCCAATCAGCCCCAGCATTTT.